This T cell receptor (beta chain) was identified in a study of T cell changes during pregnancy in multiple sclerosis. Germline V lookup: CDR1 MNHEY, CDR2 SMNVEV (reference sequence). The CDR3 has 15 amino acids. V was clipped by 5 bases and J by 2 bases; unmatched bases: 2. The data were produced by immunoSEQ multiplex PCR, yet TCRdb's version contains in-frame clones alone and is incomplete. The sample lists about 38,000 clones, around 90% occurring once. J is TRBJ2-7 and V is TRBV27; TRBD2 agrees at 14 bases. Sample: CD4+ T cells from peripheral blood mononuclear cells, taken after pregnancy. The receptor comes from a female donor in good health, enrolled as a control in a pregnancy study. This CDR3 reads CASSEGLAGAYEQYF. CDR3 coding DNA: TGTGCCAGCAGTGAGGGACTAGCGGGAGCCTACGAGCAGTACTTC.